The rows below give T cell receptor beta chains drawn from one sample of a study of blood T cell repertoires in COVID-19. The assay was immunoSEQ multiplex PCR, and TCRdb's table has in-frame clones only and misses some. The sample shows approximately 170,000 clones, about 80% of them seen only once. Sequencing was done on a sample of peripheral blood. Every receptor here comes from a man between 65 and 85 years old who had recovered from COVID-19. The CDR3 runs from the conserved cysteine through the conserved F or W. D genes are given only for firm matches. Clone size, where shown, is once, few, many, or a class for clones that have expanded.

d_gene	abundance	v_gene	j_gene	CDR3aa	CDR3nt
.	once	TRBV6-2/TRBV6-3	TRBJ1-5	CASSYSLDQPQHF	TGTGCCAGCAGTTACAGCCTCGATCAGCCCCAGCATTTT
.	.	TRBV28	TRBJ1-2	CASSLQGLNYGYTF	TGTGCCAGCAGTTTGCAAGGACTTAACTATGGCTACACCTTC
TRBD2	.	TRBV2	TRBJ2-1	CASSEVAGGGEQFF	TGTGCCAGCAGTGAAGTGGCGGGAGGCGGTGAGCAGTTCTTC
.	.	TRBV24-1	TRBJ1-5	CATSETGNQPQHF	TGTGCCACCAGTGAGACAGGCAATCAGCCCCAGCATTTT
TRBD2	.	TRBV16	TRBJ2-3	CASSQSGSTSGSFLPNTDTQYF	TGTGCCAGCAGCCAATCCGGATCGACTAGCGGGAGTTTTCTCCCCAACACAGATACGCAGTATTTT
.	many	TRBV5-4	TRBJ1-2	CASSLEGYSGYTF	TGTGCCAGCAGCTTGGAGGGGTATAGTGGCTACACCTTC
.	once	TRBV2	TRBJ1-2	CASSYDSPLGGYTF	TGTGCCAGCAGTTATGACAGTCCCCTGGGGGGCTACACCTTC
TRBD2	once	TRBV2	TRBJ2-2	CASSQKSGRATGELFF	TGTGCCAGCAGTCAAAAAAGCGGGAGGGCCACCGGGGAGCTGTTTTTT
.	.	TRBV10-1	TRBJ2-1	CASSESVAAHSYNEQFF	TGCGCCAGCAGTGAGTCGGTAGCGGCCCACTCCTACAATGAGCAGTTCTTC
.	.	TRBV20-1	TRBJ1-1	CSASFQGGVSEAFF	TGCAGTGCTAGTTTTCAGGGCGGGGTCTCTGAAGCTTTCTTT
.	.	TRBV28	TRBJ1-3	CASSLQGAGNTIYF	TGTGCCAGCAGTTTACAGGGTGCTGGAAACACCATATATTTT
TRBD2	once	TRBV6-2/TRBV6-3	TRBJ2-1	CASSYSSSGRGEQFF	TGTGCCAGCAGTTACTCGAGTAGCGGGAGGGGTGAGCAGTTCTTC
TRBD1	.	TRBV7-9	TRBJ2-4	CASSPGQGGLPNIQYF	TGTGCCAGCAGCCCAGGACAGGGCGGTCTCCCAAACATTCAGTACTTC
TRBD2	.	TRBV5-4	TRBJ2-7	CASSLEMTSGYEQYF	TGTGCCAGCAGCTTGGAGATGACTAGCGGCTACGAGCAGTACTTC
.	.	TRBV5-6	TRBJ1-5	CASSLGREGNQPQHF	TGTGCCAGCAGCTTGGGCAGGGAGGGCAATCAGCCCCAGCATTTT
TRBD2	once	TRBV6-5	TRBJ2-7	CASSYSTSGTYEQYF	TGTGCCAGCAGTTACTCAACTAGCGGGACCTACGAGCAGTACTTC
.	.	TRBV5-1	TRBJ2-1	CASSLGGTPYNEQFF	TGCGCCAGCAGCTTGGGGGGGACACCGTACAATGAGCAGTTCTTC
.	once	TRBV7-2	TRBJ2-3	CASSRDRGADTQYF	TGTGCCAGCAGCCGCGATCGAGGTGCAGATACGCAGTATTTT
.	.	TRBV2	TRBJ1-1	CASKLALGGTEAFF	TGTGCCAGCAAACTAGCCTTGGGGGGCACTGAAGCTTTCTTT
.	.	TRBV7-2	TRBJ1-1	CASLPGGSNTEAFF	TGTGCCAGCCTCCCGGGAGGGTCGAACACTGAAGCTTTCTTT
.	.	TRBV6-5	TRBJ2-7	CASSYLRGSYEQYF	TGTGCCAGCAGTTACTTGAGAGGCTCCTACGAGCAGTACTTC
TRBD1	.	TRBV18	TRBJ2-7	CASSPGTGGGYEQYF	TGTGCCAGCTCACCCGGGACAGGGGGAGGCTACGAGCAGTACTTC
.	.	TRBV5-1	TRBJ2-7	CASSFGGRASSYEQYF	TGCGCCAGCAGCTTTGGCGGCAGAGCGAGCTCCTACGAGCAGTACTTC
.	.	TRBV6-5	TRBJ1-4	CASRPGTTNEKLFF	TGTGCCAGCAGGCCCGGGACAACCAATGAAAAACTGTTTTTT
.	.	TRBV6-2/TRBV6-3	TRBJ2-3	CASSYWPDTQYF	TGTGCCAGCAGTTATTGGCCAGATACGCAGTATTTT
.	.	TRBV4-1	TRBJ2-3	CASSQLGTYGGADTQYF	TGCGCCAGCAGCCAACTTGGGACATATGGAGGCGCAGATACGCAGTATTTT
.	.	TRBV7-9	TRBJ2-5	CASSPLGDRKQETQYF	TGTGCCAGCAGCCCGCTAGGAGACAGAAAACAAGAGACCCAGTACTTC
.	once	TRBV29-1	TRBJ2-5	CSVEDWVTTKETQYF	TGCAGCGTTGAAGATTGGGTTACAACTAAAGAGACCCAGTACTTC
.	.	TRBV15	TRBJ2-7	CATSRDLGGGTRVYEQYF	TGTGCCACCAGCAGAGATTTAGGGGGGGGAACTAGAGTCTACGAGCAGTACTTC
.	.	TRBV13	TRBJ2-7	CASSLQGNEQYF	TGTGCCAGCAGCTTACAGGGGAACGAGCAGTACTTC
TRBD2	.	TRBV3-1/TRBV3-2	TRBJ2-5	CASSQSAGGLETQYF	TGTGCCAGCAGCCAATCAGCGGGAGGGCTAGAGACCCAGTACTTC
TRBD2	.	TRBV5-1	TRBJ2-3	CASSLSGVREDGDTQYF	TGCGCCAGCAGCTTGTCCGGGGTGCGGGAGGATGGAGATACGCAGTATTTT
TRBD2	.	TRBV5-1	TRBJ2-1	CASSFVSGTSGNNEQFF	TGCGCCAGCAGCTTCGTCTCCGGGACTAGCGGTAACAATGAGCAGTTCTTC
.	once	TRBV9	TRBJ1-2	CASSVDQNYGYTF	TGTGCCAGCAGCGTAGACCAGAACTATGGCTACACCTTC
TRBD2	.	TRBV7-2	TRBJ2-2	CASSPRTGGPSGELFF	TGTGCCAGCAGCCCAAGGACGGGAGGGCCGTCCGGGGAGCTGTTTTTT
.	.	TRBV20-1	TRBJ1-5	CSASPGTAGQPQHF	TGCAGTGCTAGTCCAGGGACTGCGGGTCAGCCCCAGCATTTT
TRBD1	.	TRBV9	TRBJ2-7	CASSSPGQGSSGPYEQYF	TGTGCCAGCAGCTCCCCGGGACAGGGCTCTAGCGGCCCCTACGAGCAGTACTTC
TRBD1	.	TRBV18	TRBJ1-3	CASSPSGQGTGNTIYF	TGTGCCAGCTCACCCTCGGGACAGGGCACTGGAAACACCATATATTTT
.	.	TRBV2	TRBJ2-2	CASREADRNTGELFF	TGTGCCAGCAGGGAGGCGGACAGAAACACCGGGGAGCTGTTTTTT
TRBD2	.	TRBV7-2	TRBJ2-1	CASSLLLAANEQFF	TGTGCCAGCAGCTTACTTCTAGCGGCCAATGAGCAGTTCTTC
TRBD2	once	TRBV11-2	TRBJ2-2	CASSLSGRGTGELFF	TGTGCCAGCAGCCTCAGCGGGAGAGGAACCGGGGAGCTGTTTTTT
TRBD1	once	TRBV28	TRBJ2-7	CASSLDRLAYEQYF	TGTGCCAGCAGTTTGGACAGGCTAGCCTACGAGCAGTACTTC
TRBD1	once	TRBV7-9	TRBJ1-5	CASSPGTGGGQGNQPQHF	TGTGCCAGCAGCCCCGGGACAGGGGGCGGTCAGGGTAATCAGCCCCAGCATTTT
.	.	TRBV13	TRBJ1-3	CASSLGEGNTIYF	TGTGCCAGCAGCTTAGGGGAGGGAAACACCATATATTTT
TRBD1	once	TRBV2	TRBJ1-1	CASRQEAGGFF	TGTGCCAGCCGCCAAGAGGCAGGGGGATTCTTT
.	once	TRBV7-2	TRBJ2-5	CASSLAGAGETQYF	TGTGCCAGCAGCTTAGCGGGGGCGGGTGAGACCCAGTACTTC
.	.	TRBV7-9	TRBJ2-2	CASSLIAVPTGELFF	TGTGCCAGCAGCTTAATCGCGGTCCCCACCGGGGAGCTGTTTTTT
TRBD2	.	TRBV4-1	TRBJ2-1	CASSQEGLAGSSYNEQFF	TGCGCCAGCAGCCAAGAGGGACTAGCGGGGAGCTCCTACAATGAGCAGTTCTTC
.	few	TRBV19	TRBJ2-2	CASRREPTSAGELFF	TGTGCCAGTAGAAGGGAGCCCACCTCCGCCGGGGAGCTGTTTTTT
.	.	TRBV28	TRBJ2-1	CATAQGPPGLGSNEQFF	TGTGCCACCGCACAGGGGCCGCCGGGACTAGGGTCCAATGAGCAGTTCTTC
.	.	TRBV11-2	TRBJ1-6	CASSFPGANSPLHF	TGTGCCAGCAGCTTTCCGGGTGCCAATTCACCCCTCCACTTT
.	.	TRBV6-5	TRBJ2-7	CASSYTSGAYEQYF	TGTGCCAGCAGTTACACCTCCGGGGCCTACGAGCAGTACTTC
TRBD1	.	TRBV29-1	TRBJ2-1	CSVFGQAHISNEQFF	TGCAGCGTTTTTGGACAGGCTCATATATCTAATGAGCAGTTCTTC
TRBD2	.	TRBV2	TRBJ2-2	CASISGRAPGELFF	TGTGCCAGCATCAGCGGGAGGGCCCCCGGGGAGCTGTTTTTT
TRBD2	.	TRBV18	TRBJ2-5	CASSPSVALAGQETQYF	TGTGCCAGCTCACCGTCCGTTGCACTAGCGGGGCAAGAGACCCAGTACTTC